These 3 T cell receptor beta chains share one sample of origin, sequenced in a study of neoadjuvant anti-PD-1 for oral cavity cancer. Data came from immunoSEQ multiplex PCR; TCRdb stores just in-frame clones and leaves some out. This sample carries 10,000 to 11,000 clones, 52% of them seen once, and the ten largest clones take 26%. The sample in question was tumor tissue, obtained before nivolumab (anti-PD-1) treatment. The receptors were gathered from a person between 35 and 79 years old with oral cavity squamous cell carcinoma.

J is TRBJ1-1 and V is TRBV5-6, with 7 bases aligning to TRBD1. Trimming took 4 bases from V and 6 from J; bases not matched to a gene: 3. This CDR3 is built from 12 residues. The germline V gene encodes CDR1 SGHDT and CDR2 YYEEEE. The CDR3 is CASSADRAEAFF. CDR3 nucleotides: TGTGCCAGCAGCGCTGACAGGGCTGAAGCTTTCTTT. Full variable domain (missing parts from reference TRBV5-6 and TRBJ1-1): DAGVTQSPTHLIKTRGQQVTLRCSPKSGHDTVSWYQQALGQGPQFIFQYYEEEERQRGNFPDRFSGHQFPNYSSELNVNALLLGDSALYLCASSADRAEAFFGQGTRLTVV.

This chain connects TRBV21-1 to TRBJ2-7; TRBD2, as called in the table, went unchecked against the DNA. TRBV21-1 is a recognized pseudogene. This CDR3 is built from 17 residues. CDR3 in DNA: TGTGCCAGCAGCAAATTACCGCCTACTAGTAGATCCTACGAGCAGTACTTC. Protein sequence: CASSKLPPTSRSYEQYF.

The sample holds a few counts of this clone. The chain carries TRBV9 and TRBJ2-1; D gene unclear. V lost 0 bases and J 7 bases, leaving 14 bases between the germline ends. Germline V lookup: CDR1 SGDLS, CDR2 YYNGEE. This CDR3 contains 15 residues. The CDR3 region has the DNA TGTGCCAGCAGCGTAGGGGGATCCTTCTGGAATGAGCAGTTCTTC. It specifies CASSVGGSFWNEQFF.